This TCR beta chain was found in a study of blood T cell repertoires in COVID-19. Study at large: Sites across the United States, Italy and Spain contributed samples from acute and convalescent COVID-19.

In the authors' workflow: Nucleated cell counts were estimated from reference gene primer amplification. Generated by immunoSEQ multiplex PCR, the TCRdb table keeps only in-frame clones and is missing some. For V, J and clone size, that table is used; D and trimming come from the DNA. The table has 25,000 to 35,000 clones, roughly 70% seen once. Trimming took off 7 bases at V and 8 bases at J, with 20 bases between the two ends. The CDR3 totals 14 residues. CDR1 is MDHEN, CDR2 SYDVKM, per germline. Material for sequencing was peripheral blood. The rearrangement joins TRBV28 to TRBJ1-2; D is possibly TRBD1 (5 bases). The clonotype originates from a boy aged 2-9 years with active or convalescent COVID-19. CDR3: CASTILLAGGGYTF. In nucleotides, the CDR3 is TGTGCCAGCACCATCTTATTGGCCGGGGGGGGCTACACCTTC.